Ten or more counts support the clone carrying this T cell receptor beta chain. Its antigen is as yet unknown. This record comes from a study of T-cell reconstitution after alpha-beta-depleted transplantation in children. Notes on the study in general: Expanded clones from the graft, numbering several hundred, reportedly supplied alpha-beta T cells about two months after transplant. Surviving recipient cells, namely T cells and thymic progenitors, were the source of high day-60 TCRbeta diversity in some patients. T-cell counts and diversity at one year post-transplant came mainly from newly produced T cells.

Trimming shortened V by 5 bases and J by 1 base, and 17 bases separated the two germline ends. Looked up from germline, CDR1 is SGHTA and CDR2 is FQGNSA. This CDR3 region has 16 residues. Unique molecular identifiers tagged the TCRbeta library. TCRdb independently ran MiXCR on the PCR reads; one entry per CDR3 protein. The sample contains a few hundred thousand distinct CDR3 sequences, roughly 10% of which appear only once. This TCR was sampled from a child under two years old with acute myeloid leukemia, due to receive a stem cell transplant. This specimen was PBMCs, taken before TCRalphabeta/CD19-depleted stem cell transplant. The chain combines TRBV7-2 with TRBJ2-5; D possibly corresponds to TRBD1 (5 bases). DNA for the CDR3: TGTGCCAGCAGCATCGCCTCACAGGTTCCCCAAGAGACCCAGTACTTC. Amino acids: CASSIASQVPQETQYF.